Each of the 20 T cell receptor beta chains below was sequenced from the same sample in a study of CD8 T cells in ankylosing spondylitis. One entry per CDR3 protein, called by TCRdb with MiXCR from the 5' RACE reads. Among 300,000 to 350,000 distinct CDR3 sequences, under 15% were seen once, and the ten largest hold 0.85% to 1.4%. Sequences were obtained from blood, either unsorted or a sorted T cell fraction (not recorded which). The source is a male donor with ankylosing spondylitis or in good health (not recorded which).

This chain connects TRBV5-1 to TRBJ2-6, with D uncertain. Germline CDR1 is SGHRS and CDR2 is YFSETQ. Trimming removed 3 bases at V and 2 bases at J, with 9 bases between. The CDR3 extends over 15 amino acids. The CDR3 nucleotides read TGCGCCAGCAGCTATGGCGGAGCTGGGGCCAACGTCCTGACTTTC. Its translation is CASSYGGAGANVLTF.

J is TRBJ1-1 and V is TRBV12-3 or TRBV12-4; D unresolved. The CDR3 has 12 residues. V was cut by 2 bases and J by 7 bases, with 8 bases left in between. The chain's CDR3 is CASSLNSGEAFF. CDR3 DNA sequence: TGTGCCAGCAGTTTAAATTCTGGTGAAGCTTTCTTT.

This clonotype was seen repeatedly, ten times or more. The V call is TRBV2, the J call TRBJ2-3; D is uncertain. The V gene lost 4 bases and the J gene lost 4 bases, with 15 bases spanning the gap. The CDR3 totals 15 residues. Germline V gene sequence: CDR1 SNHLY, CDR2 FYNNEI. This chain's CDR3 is CASSARFLVADTQYF. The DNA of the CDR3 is TGTGCCAGCAGTGCTAGGTTTCTGGTGGCAGATACGCAGTATTTT.

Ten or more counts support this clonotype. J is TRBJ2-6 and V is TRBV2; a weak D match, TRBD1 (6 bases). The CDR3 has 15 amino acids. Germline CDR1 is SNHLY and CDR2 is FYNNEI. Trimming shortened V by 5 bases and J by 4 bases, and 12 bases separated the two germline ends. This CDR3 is CASSSPGVGANVLTF. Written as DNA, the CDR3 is TGTGCCAGCAGTTCCCCAGGGGTAGGGGCCAACGTCCTGACTTTC.

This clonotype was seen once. CDR3 in DNA: TGTGCCAGCAGCCCCCAGGGAGACGGCCACAATGAGCAGTTCTTC. Residues: CASSPQGDGHNEQFF. The genes are TRBV4-2 and TRBJ2-1, with D perhaps assigned TRBD1 or TRBD2 (5 bases each). Between the trimmed V and J ends, which lost 4 bases and 5 bases, there was a span of 15 bases. The CDR3 totals 15 residues. CDR1 and CDR2 (germline): LGHNA, YNFKEQ.

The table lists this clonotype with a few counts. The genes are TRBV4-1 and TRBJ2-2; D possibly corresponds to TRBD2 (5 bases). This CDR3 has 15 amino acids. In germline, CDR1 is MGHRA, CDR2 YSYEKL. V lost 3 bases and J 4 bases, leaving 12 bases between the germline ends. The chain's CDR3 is CASSQEVPGTGELFF. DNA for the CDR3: TGCGCCAGCAGCCAGGAGGTACCTGGCACCGGGGAGCTGTTTTTT.

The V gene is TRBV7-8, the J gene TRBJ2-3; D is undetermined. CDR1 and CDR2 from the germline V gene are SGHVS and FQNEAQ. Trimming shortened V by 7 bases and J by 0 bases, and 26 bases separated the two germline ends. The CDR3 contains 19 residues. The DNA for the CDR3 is TGTGCCAGCACCCCCACGCGGACCGCCCCCCGCTCTAGCACAGATACGCAGTATTTT. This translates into CASTPTRTAPRSSTDTQYF.

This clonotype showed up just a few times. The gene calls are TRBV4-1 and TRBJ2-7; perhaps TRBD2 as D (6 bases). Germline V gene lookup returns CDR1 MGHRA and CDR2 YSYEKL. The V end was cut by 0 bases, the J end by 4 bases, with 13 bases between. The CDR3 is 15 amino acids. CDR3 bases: TGCGCCAGCAGCCAAGATAGCGGCAGACCTTACGAGCAGTACTTC. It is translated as CASSQDSGRPYEQYF.

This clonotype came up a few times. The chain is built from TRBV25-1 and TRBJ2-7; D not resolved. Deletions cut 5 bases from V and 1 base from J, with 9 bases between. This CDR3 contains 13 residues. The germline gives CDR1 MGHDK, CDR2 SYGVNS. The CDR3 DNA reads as TGTGCCAGCAGTTCCCTTGCATCCTACGAGCAGTACTTC. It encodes CASSSLASYEQYF.

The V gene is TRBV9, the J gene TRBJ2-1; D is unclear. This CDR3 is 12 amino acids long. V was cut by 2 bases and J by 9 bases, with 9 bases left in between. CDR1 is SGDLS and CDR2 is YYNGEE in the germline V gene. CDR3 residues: CASSVGFTEQFF. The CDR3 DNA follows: TGTGCCAGCAGCGTTGGATTCACTGAGCAGTTCTTC.

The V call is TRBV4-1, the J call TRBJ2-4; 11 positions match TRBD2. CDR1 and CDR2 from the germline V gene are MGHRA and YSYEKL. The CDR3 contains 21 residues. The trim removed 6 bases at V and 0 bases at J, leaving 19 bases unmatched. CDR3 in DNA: TGCGCCAGCAGATCAACCCTTGGGACTAGCGGAAGGAACCTAGCCAAAAACATTCAGTACTTC. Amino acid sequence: CASRSTLGTSGRNLAKNIQYF.

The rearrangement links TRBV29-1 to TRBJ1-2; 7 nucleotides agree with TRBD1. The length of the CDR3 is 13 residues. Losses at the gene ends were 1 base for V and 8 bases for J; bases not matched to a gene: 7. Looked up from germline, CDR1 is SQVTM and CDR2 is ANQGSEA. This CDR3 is CSVEAEGARGYTF. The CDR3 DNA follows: TGCAGCGTTGAAGCCGAGGGGGCGAGGGGCTACACCTTC.

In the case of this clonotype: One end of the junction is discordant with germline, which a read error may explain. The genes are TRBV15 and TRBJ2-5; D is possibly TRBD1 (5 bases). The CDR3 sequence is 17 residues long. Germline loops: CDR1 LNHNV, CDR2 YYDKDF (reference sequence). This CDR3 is CATSRDRAGLDQGTQYF. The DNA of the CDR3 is TGTGCCACCAGCAGAGATAGGGCAGGGCTTGACCAAGGGACCCAGTACTTC.

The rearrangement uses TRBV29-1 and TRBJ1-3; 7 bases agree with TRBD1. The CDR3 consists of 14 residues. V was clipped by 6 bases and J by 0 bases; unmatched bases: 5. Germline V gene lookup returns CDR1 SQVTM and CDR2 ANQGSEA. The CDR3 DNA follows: TGCAGCGTAGCGACAGGGCTCTCTGGAAACACCATATATTTT. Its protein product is CSVATGLSGNTIYF.

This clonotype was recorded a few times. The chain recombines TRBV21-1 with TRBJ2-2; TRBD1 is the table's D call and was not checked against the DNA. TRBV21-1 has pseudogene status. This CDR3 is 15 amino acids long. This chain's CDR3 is CASSKDRGKAGELFF. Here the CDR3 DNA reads TGTGCCAGCAGCAAAGACAGGGGGAAGGCCGGGGAGCTGTTTTTT.

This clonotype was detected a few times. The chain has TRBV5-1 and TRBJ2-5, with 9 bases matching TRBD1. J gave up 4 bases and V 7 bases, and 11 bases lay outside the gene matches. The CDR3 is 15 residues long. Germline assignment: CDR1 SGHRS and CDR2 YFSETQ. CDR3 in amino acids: CASGPRDRVRETQYF. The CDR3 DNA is TGCGCCAGCGGCCCCCGGGACAGGGTCCGAGAGACCCAGTACTTC.

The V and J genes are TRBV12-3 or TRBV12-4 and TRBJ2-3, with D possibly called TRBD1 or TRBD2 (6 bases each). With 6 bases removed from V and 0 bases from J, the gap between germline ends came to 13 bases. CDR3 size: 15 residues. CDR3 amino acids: CASRKRGASTDTQYF. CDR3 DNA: TGTGCCAGCAGGAAAAGGGGGGCTAGCACAGATACGCAGTATTTT.

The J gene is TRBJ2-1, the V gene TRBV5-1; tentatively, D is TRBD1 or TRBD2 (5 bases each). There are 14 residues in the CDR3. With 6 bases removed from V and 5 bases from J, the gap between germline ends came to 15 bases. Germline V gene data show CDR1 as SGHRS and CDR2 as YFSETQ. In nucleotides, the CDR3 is TGCGCCAGCAAGGGTGGGACCAATAACAATGAGCAGTTCTTC. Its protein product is CASKGGTNNNEQFF.

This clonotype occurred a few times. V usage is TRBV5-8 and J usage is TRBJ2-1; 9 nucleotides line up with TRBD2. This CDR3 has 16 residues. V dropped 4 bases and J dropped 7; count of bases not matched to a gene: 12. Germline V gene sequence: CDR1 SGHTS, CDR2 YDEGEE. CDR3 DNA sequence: TGTGCCAGCAGCCCCCAGGGGCGGGAGGGGAGGAATGAGCAGTTCTTC. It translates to CASSPQGREGRNEQFF.

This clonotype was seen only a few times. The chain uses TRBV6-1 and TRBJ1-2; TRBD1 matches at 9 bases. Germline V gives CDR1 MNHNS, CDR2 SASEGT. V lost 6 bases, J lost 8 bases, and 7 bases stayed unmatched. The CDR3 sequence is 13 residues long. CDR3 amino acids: CASRTDRGGGYTF. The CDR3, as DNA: TGTGCCAGCAGGACGGACAGGGGAGGAGGCTACACCTTC.